A single sample is the source of the 14 T cell receptor beta chains below, sequenced in a study of blood T cell repertoires in COVID-19. Assay used: immunoSEQ multiplex PCR; TCRdb lists only in-frame clones, some missing. The sample lists approximately 210,000 clones, approximately 90% occurring once. Source material: peripheral blood. The origin of the receptors is a man aged 40-49 years with acute or convalescent COVID-19.

This chain uses TRBV27 with TRBJ2-7, with D tentatively TRBD1 (6 bases). The CDR3 consists of 14 residues. V was clipped by 8 bases and J by 2 bases, with 16 bases between them. Germline lookup yields CDR1 MNHEY and CDR2 SMNVEV (reference sequence). CDR3: CASGIQTGAYEQYF. The CDR3 coding sequence is TGTGCCAGCGGAATTCAGACAGGCGCCTACGAGCAGTACTTC.

The chain has TRBV3-1 (or the pseudogene TRBV3-2) and TRBJ2-1; TRBD2 is a possible D gene (6 bases). The CDR3 covers 12 residues. Germline assignment: CDR1 LGHDT and CDR2 YNNKEL (reference sequence). V gave up 1 base and J gave up 8 bases, with 6 bases separating them. CDR3 coding DNA: TGTGCCAGCAGCCAAGGGGGGGATGAGCAGTTCTTC. It translates to CASSQGGDEQFF.

This chain connects TRBV4-2 to TRBJ2-3, with TRBD2 matching 8 bases. The germline CDR1 and CDR2 sequences are LGHNA and YNFKEQ. Germline trimming cut 0 bases from V and 0 bases from J; bases unmatched to any gene: 5. The CDR3 is made up of 17 amino acids. This chain's CDR3 is CASSQDGSGGSTDTQYF. The CDR3 bases are TGTGCCAGCAGCCAAGACGGATCGGGAGGGAGCACAGATACGCAGTATTTT.

The chain couples TRBV19 to TRBJ2-7; 8 bases match TRBD2. V lost 5 bases and J lost 3; bases outside the gene matches: 9. CDR1 is LNHDA, CDR2 SQIVND, per germline (reference sequence). This CDR3 spans 15 amino acids. CDR3 sequence (DNA): TGTGCCAGTAGTCCAACTAGCGGTCTCGTCTACGAGCAGTACTTC. Its translation is CASSPTSGLVYEQYF.

This CDR3 is CASSEYGGGGASQPQHF. CDR3 sequence (DNA): TGTGCCAGCAGTGAATATGGTGGGGGGGGCGCGAGTCAGCCCCAGCATTTT. This rearrangement joins TRBV6-1 to TRBJ1-5, with D perhaps matching TRBD1 (6 bases). CDR1 and CDR2 from the germline V gene are MNHNS and SASEGT. Trimming left V 2 bases short and J 6 bases short, with 20 bases between. CDR3 length: 17 residues.

The V and J genes are TRBV12-3 or TRBV12-4 and TRBJ2-1, with a weak D call TRBD2 (6 bases). The CDR3 contains 13 residues. V was pared by 6 bases and J by 2 bases, with 8 bases between. The chain's CDR3 is CASRRLAYNEQFF. In nucleotides, the CDR3 is TGTGCCAGCAGACGACTAGCCTACAATGAGCAGTTCTTC.

The genes are TRBV9 and TRBJ1-1, with 9 nucleotides matching TRBD1. With V trimmed by 0 bases and J by 3 bases, 6 bases remained unmatched. This CDR3 spans 16 amino acids. Germline V CDR1 and CDR2: SGDLS, YYNGEE. In DNA, the CDR3 is TGTGCCAGCAGCGTAGGCTGGACAGGGGTACACACTGAAGCTTTCTTT. Translated: CASSVGWTGVHTEAFF.

CDR3 region: CASSWGTGGTEAFF. The CDR3 coding sequence is TGTGCCAGTAGTTGGGGGACAGGGGGCACTGAAGCTTTCTTT. J is TRBJ1-1 and V is TRBV19; the match to TRBD1 covers 11 bases. V trimming: 5 bases; J trimming: 4 bases; junction bases outside the gene matches: 3. The CDR3 covers 14 residues. The germline V gene has CDR1 LNHDA and CDR2 SQIVND (reference sequence).

The sample holds a few counts of this clone. The chain has TRBV4-1 and TRBJ2-7, with D hard to call. Trimming stripped 0 bases from V and 1 base from J, with 13 bases between. Germline CDR1 MGHRA, CDR2 YSYEKL. The CDR3 length is 16 residues. The CDR3 here is CASSQEGAPRSYEQYF. In DNA form, the CDR3 reads TGCGCCAGCAGCCAAGAAGGAGCCCCGCGGTCCTACGAGCAGTACTTC.

The genes are TRBV12-3 or TRBV12-4 and TRBJ2-7; the D gene is possibly TRBD2 (5 bases). Trimming stripped 1 base from V and 2 bases from J, with 6 bases between. The CDR3 has 13 residues. The DNA for the CDR3 is TGTGCCAGCAGTTTAGGAGGGACCTACGAGCAGTACTTC. Protein sequence: CASSLGGTYEQYF.

This clone was counted once. The genes are TRBV29-1 and TRBJ1-4; possible D gene TRBD1, 6 bases. Germline CDR1 and CDR2: SQVTM and ANQGSEA. V dropped 4 bases and J dropped 7 bases, with 13 bases sitting between them. This CDR3 spans 13 amino acids. The CDR3 here is CSVAKGGGEKLFF. CDR3 bases: TGCAGCGTTGCGAAAGGGGGGGGTGAAAAACTGTTTTTT.

The chain couples TRBV3-1 (or the pseudogene TRBV3-2) to TRBJ2-4; tentative D call: TRBD2 (7 bases). Trimming took off 3 bases at V and 9 bases at J, with 15 bases between the two ends. CDR1 is LGHDT and CDR2 is YNNKEL in the germline V gene (reference sequence). CDR3 length equals 14 residues. The CDR3 here is CASSQGGQFGIQYF. As DNA, the CDR3 is TGTGCCAGCAGCCAGGGGGGGCAATTCGGCATTCAGTACTTC.

In its sample, this clone was seen once. The chain couples TRBV7-9 to TRBJ1-4; TRBD1 aligns across 10 bases. Germline V gives CDR1 SEHNR, CDR2 FQNEAQ (reference sequence). The CDR3 has 15 amino acids. J was trimmed by 8 bases and V by 5 bases; bases with no gene match: 8. The CDR3 nucleotides are TGTGCCAGCAGCCCCCGGACAGGGGGAGGAGAAAAACTGTTTTTT. Protein sequence: CASSPRTGGGEKLFF.

V gene TRBV29-1 combines with J gene TRBJ2-7, with D maybe TRBD1 (6 bases). The CDR3 is 12 residues long. Germline V lookup: CDR1 SQVTM, CDR2 ANQGSEA. Deletions cut 6 bases from V and 0 bases from J, with 9 bases between. The CDR3 here is CSVTDSSYEQYF. CDR3 in DNA: TGCAGCGTGACGGACAGCTCCTACGAGCAGTACTTC.